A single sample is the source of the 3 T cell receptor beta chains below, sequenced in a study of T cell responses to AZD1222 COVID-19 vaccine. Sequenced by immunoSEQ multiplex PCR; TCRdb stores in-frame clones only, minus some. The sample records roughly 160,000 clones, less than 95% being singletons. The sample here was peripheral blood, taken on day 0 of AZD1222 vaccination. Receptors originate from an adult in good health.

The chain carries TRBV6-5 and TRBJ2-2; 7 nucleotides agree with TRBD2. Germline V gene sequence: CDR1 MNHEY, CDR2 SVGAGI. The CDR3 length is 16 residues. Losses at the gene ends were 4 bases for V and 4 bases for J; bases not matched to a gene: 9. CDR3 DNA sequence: TGTGCCAGCAGTTCTGGAGGCGGGGGTATCACCGGGGAGCTGTTTTTT. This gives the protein CASSSGGGGITGELFF.

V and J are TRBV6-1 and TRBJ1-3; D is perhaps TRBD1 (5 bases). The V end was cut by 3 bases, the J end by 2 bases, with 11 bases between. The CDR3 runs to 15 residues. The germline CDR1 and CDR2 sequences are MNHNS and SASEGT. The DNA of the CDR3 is TGTGCCAGCAGTGACGCGGGGGTCACTGGAAACACCATATATTTT. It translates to CASSDAGVTGNTIYF.

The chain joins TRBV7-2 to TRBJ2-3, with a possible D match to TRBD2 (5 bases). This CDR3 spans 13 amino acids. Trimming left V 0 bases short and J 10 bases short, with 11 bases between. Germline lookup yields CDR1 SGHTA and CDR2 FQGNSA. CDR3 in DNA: TGTGCCAGCAGCTTAGCGGAGGTCCATCCGCAGTATTTT. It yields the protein CASSLAEVHPQYF.